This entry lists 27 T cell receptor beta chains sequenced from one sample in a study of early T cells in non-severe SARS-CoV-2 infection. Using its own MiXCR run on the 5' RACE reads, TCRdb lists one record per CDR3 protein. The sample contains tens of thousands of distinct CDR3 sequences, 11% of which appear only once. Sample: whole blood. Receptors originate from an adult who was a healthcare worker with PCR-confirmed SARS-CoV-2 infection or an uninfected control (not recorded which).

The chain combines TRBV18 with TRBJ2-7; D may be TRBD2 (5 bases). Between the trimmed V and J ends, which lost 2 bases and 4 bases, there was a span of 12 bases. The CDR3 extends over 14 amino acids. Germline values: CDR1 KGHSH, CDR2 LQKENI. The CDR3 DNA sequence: TGTGCCAGCTCACCAACCGGGAACAATTACGAGCAGTACTTC. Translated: CASSPTGNNYEQYF.

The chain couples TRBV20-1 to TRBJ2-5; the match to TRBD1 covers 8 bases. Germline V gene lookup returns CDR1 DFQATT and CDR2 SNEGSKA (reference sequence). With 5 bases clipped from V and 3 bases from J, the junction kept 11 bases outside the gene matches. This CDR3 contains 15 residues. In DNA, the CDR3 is TGCAGTGCTCAGGACAGGGATAGGCCTAAAGAGACCCAGTACTTC. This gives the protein CSAQDRDRPKETQYF.

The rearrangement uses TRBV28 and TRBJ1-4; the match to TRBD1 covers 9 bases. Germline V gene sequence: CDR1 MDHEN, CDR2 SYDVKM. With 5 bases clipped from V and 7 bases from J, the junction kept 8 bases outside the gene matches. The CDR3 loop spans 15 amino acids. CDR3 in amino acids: CASSQYRGRFEKLFF. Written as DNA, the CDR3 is TGTGCCAGCAGTCAATACAGGGGGCGCTTTGAAAAACTGTTTTTT.

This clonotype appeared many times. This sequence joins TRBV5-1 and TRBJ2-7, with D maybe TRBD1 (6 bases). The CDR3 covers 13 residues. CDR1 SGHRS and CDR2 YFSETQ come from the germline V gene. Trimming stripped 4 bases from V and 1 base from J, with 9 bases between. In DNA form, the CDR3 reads TGCGCCAGCAGCCCCGGACAGTCCTACGAGCAGTACTTC. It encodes CASSPGQSYEQYF.

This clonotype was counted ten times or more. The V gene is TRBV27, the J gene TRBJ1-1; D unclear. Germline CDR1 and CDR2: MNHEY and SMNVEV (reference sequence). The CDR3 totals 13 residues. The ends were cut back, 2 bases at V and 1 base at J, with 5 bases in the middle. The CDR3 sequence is CASSLKQNTEAFF. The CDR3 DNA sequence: TGTGCCAGCAGTTTAAAACAGAACACTGAAGCTTTCTTT.

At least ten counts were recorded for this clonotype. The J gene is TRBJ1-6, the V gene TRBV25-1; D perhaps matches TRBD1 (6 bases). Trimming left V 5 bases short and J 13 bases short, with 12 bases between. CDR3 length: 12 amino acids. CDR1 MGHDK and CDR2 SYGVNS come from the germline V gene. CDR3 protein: CASSWAGGPLHF. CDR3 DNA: TGTGCCAGCAGTTGGGCCGGGGGCCCCCTCCACTTT.

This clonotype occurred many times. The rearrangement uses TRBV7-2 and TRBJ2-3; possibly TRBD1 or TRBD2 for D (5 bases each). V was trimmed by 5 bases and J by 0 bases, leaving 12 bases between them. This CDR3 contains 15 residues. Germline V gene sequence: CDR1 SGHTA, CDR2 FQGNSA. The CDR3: CASSPWGPSTDTQYF. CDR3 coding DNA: TGTGCCAGCAGCCCCTGGGGACCGAGCACAGATACGCAGTATTTT.

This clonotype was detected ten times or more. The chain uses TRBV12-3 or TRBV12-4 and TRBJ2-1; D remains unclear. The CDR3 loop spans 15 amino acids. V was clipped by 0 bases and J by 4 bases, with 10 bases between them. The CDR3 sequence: CASSLAIRDYNEQFF. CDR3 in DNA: TGTGCCAGCAGTTTAGCGATCCGCGATTACAATGAGCAGTTCTTC.

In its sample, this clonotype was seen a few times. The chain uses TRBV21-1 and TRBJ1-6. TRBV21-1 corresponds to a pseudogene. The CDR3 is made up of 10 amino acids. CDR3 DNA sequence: TGTGCCAGCAGCATAGGTGCCCTCCACTTT. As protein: CASSIGALHF.

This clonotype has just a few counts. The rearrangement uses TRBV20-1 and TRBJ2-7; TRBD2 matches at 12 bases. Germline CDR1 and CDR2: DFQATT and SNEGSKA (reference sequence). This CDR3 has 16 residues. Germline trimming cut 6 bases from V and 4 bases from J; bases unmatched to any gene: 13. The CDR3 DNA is TGCAGTGCGAGTACAGCCGGACTAGCGGGAAGATACGAGCAGTACTTC. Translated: CSASTAGLAGRYEQYF.

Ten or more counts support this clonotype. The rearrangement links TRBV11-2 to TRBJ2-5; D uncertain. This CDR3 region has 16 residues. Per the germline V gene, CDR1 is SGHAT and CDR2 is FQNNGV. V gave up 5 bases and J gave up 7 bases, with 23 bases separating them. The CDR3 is CASSPNPYSGDGTQYF. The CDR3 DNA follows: TGTGCCAGCAGCCCTAACCCTTACAGTGGGGATGGGACCCAGTACTTC.

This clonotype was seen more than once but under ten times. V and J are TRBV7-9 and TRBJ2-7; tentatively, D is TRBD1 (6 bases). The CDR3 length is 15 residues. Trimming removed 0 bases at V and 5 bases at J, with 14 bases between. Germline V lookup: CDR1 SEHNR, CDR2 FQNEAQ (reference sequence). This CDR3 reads CASSLASGVNDEQYF. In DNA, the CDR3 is TGTGCCAGCAGCTTAGCGTCAGGGGTAAATGACGAGCAGTACTTC.

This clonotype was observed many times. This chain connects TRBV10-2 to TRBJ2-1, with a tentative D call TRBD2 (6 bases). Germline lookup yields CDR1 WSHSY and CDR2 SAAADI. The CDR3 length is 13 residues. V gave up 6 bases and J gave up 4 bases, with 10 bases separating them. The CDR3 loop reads CASRLGLYNEQFF. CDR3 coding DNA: TGCGCCAGCAGGCTAGGACTATACAATGAGCAGTTCTTC.

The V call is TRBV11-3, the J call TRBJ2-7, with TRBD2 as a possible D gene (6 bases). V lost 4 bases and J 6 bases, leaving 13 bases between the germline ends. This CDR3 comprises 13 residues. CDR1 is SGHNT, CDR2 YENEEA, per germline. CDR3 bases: TGTGCCAGCAGCTCGGGGGTTCTAGGCGAGCAGTACTTC. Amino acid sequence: CASSSGVLGEQYF.

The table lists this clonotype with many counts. CDR3 sequence: CSVSGNSYEQYF. CDR3 in DNA: TGCAGCGTAAGCGGGAACTCCTACGAGCAGTACTTC. This chain links TRBV29-1 with TRBJ2-7; 7 nucleotides agree with TRBD2. The germline V gene has CDR1 SQVTM and CDR2 ANQGSEA. CDR3 length: 12 residues. The V segment lost 6 bases and the J segment 0 bases; nucleotides outside the gene matches: 2.

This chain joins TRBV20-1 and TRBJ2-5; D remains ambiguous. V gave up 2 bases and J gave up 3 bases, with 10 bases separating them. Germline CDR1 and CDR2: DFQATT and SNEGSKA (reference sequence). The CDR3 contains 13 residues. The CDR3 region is CSARSPVKETQYF. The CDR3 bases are TGCAGTGCTAGAAGTCCGGTTAAAGAGACCCAGTACTTC.

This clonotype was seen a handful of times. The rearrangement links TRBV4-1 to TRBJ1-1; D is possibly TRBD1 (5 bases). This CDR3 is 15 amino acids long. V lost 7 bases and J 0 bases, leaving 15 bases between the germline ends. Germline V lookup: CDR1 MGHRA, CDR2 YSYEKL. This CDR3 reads CASMLGPKVNTEAFF. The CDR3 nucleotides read TGCGCCAGCATGCTGGGACCGAAGGTGAACACTGAAGCTTTCTTT.

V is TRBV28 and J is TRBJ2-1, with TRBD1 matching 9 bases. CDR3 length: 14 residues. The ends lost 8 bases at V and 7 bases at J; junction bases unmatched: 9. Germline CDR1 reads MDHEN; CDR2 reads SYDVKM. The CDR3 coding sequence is TGTGCCAGCCGATCCCCCGGGACAGGGAATGAGCAGTTCTTC. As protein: CASRSPGTGNEQFF.

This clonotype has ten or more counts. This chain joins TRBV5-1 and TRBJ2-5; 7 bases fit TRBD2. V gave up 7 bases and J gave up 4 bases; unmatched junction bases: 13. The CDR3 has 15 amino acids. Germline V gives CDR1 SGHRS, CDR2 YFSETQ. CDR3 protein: CASHRMPSGGETQYF. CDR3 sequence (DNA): TGCGCCAGCCATCGGATGCCTAGCGGTGGAGAGACCCAGTACTTC. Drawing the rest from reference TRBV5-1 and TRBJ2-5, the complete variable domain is KAGVTQTPRYLIKTRGQQVTLSCSPISGHRSVSWYQQTPGQGLQFLFEYFSETQRNKGNFPGRFSGRQFSNSRSEMNVSTLELGDSALYLCASHRMPSGGETQYFGPGTRLLVL.

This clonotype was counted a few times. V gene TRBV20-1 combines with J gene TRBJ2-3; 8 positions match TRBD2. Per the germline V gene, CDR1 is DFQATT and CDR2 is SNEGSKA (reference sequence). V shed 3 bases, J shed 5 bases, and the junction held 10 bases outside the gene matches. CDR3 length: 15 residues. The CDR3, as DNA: TGCAGTGCTAGGAGGACTAGCCTAGGAGGAGATACGCAGTATTTT. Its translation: CSARRTSLGGDTQYF.

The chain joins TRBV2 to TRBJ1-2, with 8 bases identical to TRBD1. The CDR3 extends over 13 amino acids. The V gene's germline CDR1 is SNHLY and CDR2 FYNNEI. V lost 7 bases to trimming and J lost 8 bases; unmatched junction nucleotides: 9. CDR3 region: CASKVQGGLGYTF. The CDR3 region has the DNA TGTGCCAGCAAAGTACAGGGGGGCCTAGGCTACACCTTC.

CDR3 coding DNA: TGTGCCAGCAGCTTGGCCGGGCTGAGCTACAATGAGCAGTTCTTC. It yields the protein CASSLAGLSYNEQFF. J is TRBJ2-1 and V is TRBV5-5; D is uncertain. Trimming cost V 0 bases and J 3 bases, with 10 bases left between them. Germline V lookup: CDR1 SGHKS, CDR2 YYEKEE (reference sequence). The CDR3 has 15 amino acids. The full variable domain, rest sourced from reference TRBV5-5 and TRBJ2-1, is DAGVTQSPTHLIKTRGQQVTLRCSPISGHKSVSWYQQVLGQGPQFIFQYYEKEERGRGNFPDRFSARQFPNYSSELNVNALLLGDSALYLCASSLAGLSYNEQFFGPGTRLTVL.

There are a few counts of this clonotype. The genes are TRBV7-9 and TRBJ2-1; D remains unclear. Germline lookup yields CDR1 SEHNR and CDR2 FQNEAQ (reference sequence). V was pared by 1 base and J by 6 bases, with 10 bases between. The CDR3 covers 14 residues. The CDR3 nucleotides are TGTGCCAGCAGCTTAGGATCCTTAACCAATGAGCAGTTCTTC. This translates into CASSLGSLTNEQFF.

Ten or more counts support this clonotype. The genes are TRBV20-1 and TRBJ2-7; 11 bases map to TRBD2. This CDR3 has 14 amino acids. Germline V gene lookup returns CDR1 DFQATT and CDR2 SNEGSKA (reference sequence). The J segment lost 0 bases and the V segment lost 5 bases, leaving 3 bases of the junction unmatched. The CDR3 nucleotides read TGCAGTGCTGAAGGACTAGCGGGCTCCTACGAGCAGTACTTC. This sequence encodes CSAEGLAGSYEQYF.

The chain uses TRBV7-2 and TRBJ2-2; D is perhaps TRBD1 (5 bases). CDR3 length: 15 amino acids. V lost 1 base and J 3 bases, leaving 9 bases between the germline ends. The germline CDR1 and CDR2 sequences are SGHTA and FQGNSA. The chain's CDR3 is CASSLEGMDTGELFF. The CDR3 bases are TGTGCCAGCAGCTTAGAGGGGATGGACACCGGGGAGCTGTTTTTT.

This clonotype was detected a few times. CDR3 in DNA: TGTGCCAGCAGCGAGACAGGGGATCCCACAGATACGCAGTATTTT. It is translated as CASSETGDPTDTQYF. The chain couples TRBV5-6 to TRBJ2-3; 8 nucleotides agree with TRBD1. This CDR3 comprises 15 residues. CDR1 and CDR2 (germline): SGHDT, YYEEEE. J lost 2 bases, V lost 4 bases, and 6 bases had no gene match.

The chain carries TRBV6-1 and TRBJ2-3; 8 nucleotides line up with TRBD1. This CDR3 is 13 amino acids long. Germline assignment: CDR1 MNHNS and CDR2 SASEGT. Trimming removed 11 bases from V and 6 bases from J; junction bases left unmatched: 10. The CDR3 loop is CAGGQGLRDTQYF. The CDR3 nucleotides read TGTGCCGGAGGACAGGGCCTCAGGGATACGCAGTATTTT.